The 25 T cell receptor beta chains given below trace back to one sample, sequenced in a study of Graves' ophthalmopathy and Graves' hyperthyroidism (dated by TCRdb to the late 2010s). TCRdb records Illumina HiSeq 2000 as the sequencer. For repertoire sequencing, the TCR beta CDR3 regions were amplified from RNA transcripts. The first round was an RT-PCR using HTBI primers with the Qiagen OneStep RT-PCR kit, and this first round was followed by a second-round multiplex PCR, then size selection and purification. The public reads were quality trimmed at Q25 with fastp and then assembled into clones with MiXCR by TCRdb, keeping productive beta chains. Every distinct CDR3 protein forms one entry, paired with its most common genes and DNA. The sample has about 170,000 distinct CDR3 sequences on record, 30% to 45% of them singletons. The ten largest clonotypes hold approximately 5.5% of the sample. Sequencing used peripheral blood. The receptors come from a middle-aged woman with Graves' ophthalmopathy. Donor details come from another sample of the same person, matched by shared clones.

This clonotype was recorded many times. The J gene is TRBJ1-1, the V gene TRBV3-1; D possibly corresponds to TRBD1 (5 bases). CDR1 and CDR2 (germline): LGHDT, YNNKEL (reference sequence). The CDR3 runs 13 residues. V lost 4 bases and J 2 bases, leaving 8 bases between the germline ends. The CDR3 here is CASSRGPNTEAFF. The DNA for the CDR3 is TGTGCCAGCAGCCGGGGACCAAACACTGAAGCTTTCTTT.

There are many counts of this clonotype. The chain links TRBV28 to TRBJ2-2; D uncertain. Trimming pared 4 bases from V and 3 bases from J, leaving 6 bases between. CDR3 length equals 13 residues. CDR1 is MDHEN, CDR2 SYDVKM, per germline. CDR3 in amino acids: CASSSGHTGELFF. The CDR3 DNA sequence: TGTGCCAGCAGTTCAGGCCACACCGGGGAGCTGTTTTTT.

This clonotype showed up many times. The chain is built from TRBV28 and TRBJ2-7, with 8 bases fitting TRBD2. The length of the CDR3 is 13 residues. Germline V CDR1 and CDR2: MDHEN, SYDVKM. Trimming took 6 bases from V and 3 from J; bases not matched to a gene: 4. The DNA of the CDR3 is TGTGCCAGCAGACTAGCGGAAAACTACGAGCAGTACTTC. Translation: CASRLAENYEQYF.

V and J are TRBV28 and TRBJ2-5, with D tentatively TRBD1 (6 bases). The CDR3 has 19 amino acids. Per germline, CDR1 MDHEN and CDR2 SYDVKM. The germline V and J ends were trimmed by 6 bases and 3 bases, with 29 bases remaining between them. Here the CDR3 DNA reads TGTGCCAGCAGCCGAAGCTGGGAAAATGGACAGCTAATAAAAGAGACCCAGTACTTC. Translation gives CASSRSWENGQLIKETQYF.

The chain is built from TRBV29-1 and TRBJ2-5, with no clear D. Germline loops: CDR1 SQVTM, CDR2 ANQGSEA. This CDR3 region has 11 residues. The V end was cut by 2 bases, the J end by 3 bases, with 4 bases between. The CDR3 DNA is TGCAGCGTTGAAAGGGAAGAGACCCAGTACTTC. This sequence encodes CSVEREETQYF.

The rearrangement links TRBV2 to TRBJ1-2, with D maybe TRBD1 (6 bases). The V end was cut by 6 bases, the J end by 4 bases, with 12 bases between. Germline CDR1 SNHLY, CDR2 FYNNEI. This CDR3 spans 13 amino acids. CDR3 DNA sequence: TGTGCCAGCAGACTGGACAGCGGCTATGGCTACACCTTC. Residues: CASRLDSGYGYTF.

This clonotype appeared many times. The V and J genes are TRBV7-2 and TRBJ1-1; D gene unclear. The germline V gene has CDR1 SGHTA and CDR2 FQGNSA. The CDR3 is 13 amino acids. V was clipped by 4 bases and J by 0 bases, with 6 bases between them. CDR3 coding DNA: TGTGCCAGCAGCTCGGGCATGAACACTGAAGCTTTCTTT. This codes for CASSSGMNTEAFF.

This clonotype was detected many times. This chain links TRBV18 with TRBJ2-5; 7 bases fit TRBD1. Germline V gene data show CDR1 as KGHSH and CDR2 as LQKENI. This CDR3 spans 15 amino acids. The V and J ends lost 2 bases and 0 bases, in that order; junction bases with no gene match: 3. CDR3 sequence: CASSPFGTDQETQYF. CDR3 DNA sequence: TGTGCCAGCTCACCATTCGGGACAGACCAAGAGACCCAGTACTTC.

The chain links TRBV6-5 to TRBJ2-7; D gene ambiguous. Germline V lookup: CDR1 MNHEY, CDR2 SVGAGI. This CDR3 is built from 13 residues. Trimming cost V 2 bases and J 2 bases, with 7 bases left between them. The CDR3 region is CASSYRRPYEQYF. In nucleotides, the CDR3 is TGTGCCAGCAGTTACCGCCGGCCCTACGAGCAGTACTTC.

This clonotype was counted many times. CDR3 in amino acids: CASSYSGQGTFEQYF. The CDR3 coding sequence is TGTGCCAGCAGTTACTCCGGACAGGGCACCTTCGAGCAGTACTTC. The J gene is TRBJ2-7, the V gene TRBV6-5; 8 nucleotides line up with TRBD1. The CDR3 covers 15 residues. V was pared by 0 bases and J by 6 bases, with 7 bases of the junction left unmatched. The germline V gene has CDR1 MNHEY and CDR2 SVGAGI.

The V gene is TRBV12-3 or TRBV12-4, the J gene TRBJ1-1; possibly TRBD1 for D (6 bases). Trimming took off 6 bases at V and 7 bases at J, with 24 bases between the two ends. The CDR3 loop spans 16 amino acids. For the CDR3, the DNA is TGTGCCAGCAGCCCGACAGGTCTCCCTGCCGGGGGTGAAGCTTTCTTT. It encodes CASSPTGLPAGGEAFF.

This clonotype was seen repeatedly, ten times or more. The chain has TRBV7-9 and TRBJ1-2; D perhaps matches TRBD1 (6 bases). The CDR3 is 15 residues long. Trimming removed 5 bases at V and 8 bases at J, with 21 bases between. The germline gives CDR1 SEHNR, CDR2 FQNEAQ (reference sequence). The CDR3 here is CASSGERQVFLGYTF. DNA of the CDR3: TGTGCCAGCAGCGGAGAGAGACAGGTTTTCTTGGGCTACACCTTC.

In this sample, this clonotype turned up many times. A much larger clone sits a single nucleotide away, making a read error possible. V and J are TRBV6-2 or TRBV6-3 and TRBJ1-1; the D gene is possibly TRBD1 (5 bases). V was clipped by 0 bases and J by 11 bases, with 16 bases between them. In germline, CDR1 is MNHEY, CDR2 SVGEGT. The CDR3 is made up of 14 amino acids. CDR3 coding DNA: TGTGCCAGCAGTTACTCAGGGACGGGCCTAAGGGCTTTCTTT. It encodes CASSYSGTGLRAFF.

The chain recombines TRBV5-6 with TRBJ2-5; 7 bases fit TRBD2. This CDR3 spans 13 amino acids. V lost 4 bases to trimming and J lost 5 bases; unmatched junction nucleotides: 5. Germline-derived CDR1 and CDR2 are SGHDT and YYEEEE. As DNA, the CDR3 is TGTGCCAGCAGCCGGGGGGTCGTGGAGACCCAGTACTTC. Its protein product is CASSRGVVETQYF.

The rearrangement links TRBV6-1 to TRBJ2-7; D is tentatively TRBD1 or TRBD2 (5 bases each). The CDR3 extends over 11 amino acids. V lost 5 bases and J lost 7, with 9 bases in between. Germline loops: CDR1 MNHNS, CDR2 SASEGT. The DNA for the CDR3 is TGTGCCAGCAGTCGAGGGGATGAGCAGTACTTC. The encoded protein is CASSRGDEQYF.

This chain connects TRBV12-3 or TRBV12-4 to TRBJ1-1; TRBD1 is a possible D gene (6 bases). The CDR3 extends over 13 amino acids. Trimming took off 8 bases at V and 3 bases at J, with 13 bases between the two ends. CDR3: CASGRTAYTEAFF. The CDR3 region has the DNA TGTGCCAGCGGCAGGACAGCTTACACTGAAGCTTTCTTT.

Many counts were recorded for this clonotype. The chain uses TRBV4-3 and TRBJ2-5; 11 bases align to TRBD1. The junction had 2 bases not matched to a gene; V was cut back by 3 bases and J by 2 bases. CDR3 length: 15 residues. Germline CDR1 and CDR2: LGHNA and YSLEER. DNA for the CDR3: TGCGCCAGCAGCCAGGGGACAGGGGGTCAAGAGACCCAGTACTTC. This sequence encodes CASSQGTGGQETQYF.

The chain couples TRBV6-5 to TRBJ1-5, with D possibly being TRBD1 (5 bases). The CDR3 loop spans 15 amino acids. Between the trimmed V and J ends, which lost 0 bases and 2 bases, there was a span of 8 bases. Germline V gene lookup returns CDR1 MNHEY and CDR2 SVGAGI. In DNA, the CDR3 is TGTGCCAGCAGTTACTCTTGGGGCGGCAATCAGCCCCAGCATTTT. Translated: CASSYSWGGNQPQHF.

The chain combines TRBV29-1 with TRBJ1-3; D unclear. The CDR3 totals 12 residues. Germline assignment: CDR1 SQVTM and CDR2 ANQGSEA. Trimming removed 7 bases from V and 4 bases from J, with 11 bases in between. The CDR3, as DNA: TGCAGCGGGAAAAGCTCAGGAAACACCATATATTTT. Protein sequence: CSGKSSGNTIYF.

This chain connects TRBV19 to TRBJ1-5, with a tentative D call TRBD1 (6 bases). Trimming removed 9 bases at V and 5 bases at J, with 17 bases between. CDR1 and CDR2 from the germline V gene are LNHDA and SQIVND (reference sequence). This CDR3 is 14 amino acids long. In DNA, the CDR3 is TGTGCCAGATCCGGGACACCGAGGGATCAGCCCCAGCATTTT. Translating it yields CARSGTPRDQPQHF.

This clonotype was seen at least ten times. The chain is built from TRBV28 and TRBJ2-5; D is undetermined. Germline assignment: CDR1 MDHEN and CDR2 SYDVKM. V dropped 5 bases and J dropped 3 bases, with 10 bases sitting between them. The CDR3 sequence is 13 residues long. CDR3 nucleotides: TGTGCCAGCAGTCAAGGGATTAAAGAGACCCAGTACTTC. Translating gives CASSQGIKETQYF.

This clonotype has ten or more counts. The V and J genes are TRBV7-3 and TRBJ1-1, with 8 positions matching TRBD1. J gave up 6 bases and V 4 bases, and 7 bases lay outside the gene matches. Germline CDR1 and CDR2: SGHTA and FQGTGA. CDR3 length: 14 amino acids. CDR3 in amino acids: CASSSGQGNSEAFF. CDR3 sequence (DNA): TGTGCCAGCAGCTCTGGACAGGGAAACTCTGAAGCTTTCTTT.

The V call is TRBV28, the J call TRBJ1-5, with TRBD1 matching over 8 bases. CDR3 length: 14 amino acids. Germline V gene data show CDR1 as MDHEN and CDR2 as SYDVKM. With 6 bases clipped from V and 6 bases from J, the junction kept 7 bases outside the gene matches. The CDR3 loop reads CASRSTGVGQPQHF. Here the CDR3 DNA reads TGTGCCAGCAGATCGACAGGGGTTGGTCAGCCCCAGCATTTT.

This clonotype came up many times. V gene TRBV5-1 combines with J gene TRBJ1-1; D is uncertain. V lost 1 base, J lost 0 bases, and 4 bases lay in between. CDR3 length: 13 amino acids. Looked up from germline, CDR1 is SGHRS and CDR2 is YFSETQ. The CDR3 here is CASSLFVNTEAFF. The CDR3 DNA is TGCGCCAGCAGCTTGTTCGTGAACACTGAAGCTTTCTTT.

The chain recombines TRBV6-1 with TRBJ1-5; a possible D gene is TRBD1 (5 bases). Deletions cut 9 bases from V and 1 base from J, with 13 bases between. The germline CDR1 and CDR2 sequences are MNHNS and SASEGT. This CDR3 is 14 amino acids long. CDR3 DNA: TGTGCCAGTGCGGGACCCTTAAGCAATCAGCCCCAGCATTTT. Protein sequence: CASAGPLSNQPQHF.